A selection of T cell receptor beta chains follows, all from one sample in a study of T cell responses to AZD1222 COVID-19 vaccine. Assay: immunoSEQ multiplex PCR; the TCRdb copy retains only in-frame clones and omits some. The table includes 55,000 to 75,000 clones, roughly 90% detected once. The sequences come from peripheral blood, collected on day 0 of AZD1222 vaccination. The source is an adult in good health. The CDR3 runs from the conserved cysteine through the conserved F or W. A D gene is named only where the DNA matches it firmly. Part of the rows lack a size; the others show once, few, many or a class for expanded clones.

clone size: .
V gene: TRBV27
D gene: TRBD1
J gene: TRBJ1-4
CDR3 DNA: TGTGCCAGCAGTTTTGGGACAGGGGGTGAAAAACTGTTTTTT
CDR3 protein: CASSFGTGGEKLFF

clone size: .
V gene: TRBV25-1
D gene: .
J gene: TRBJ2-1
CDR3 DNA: TGTGCCAGCAGTGACAGTCGGGGTGATGAGCAGTTCTTC
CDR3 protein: CASSDSRGDEQFF

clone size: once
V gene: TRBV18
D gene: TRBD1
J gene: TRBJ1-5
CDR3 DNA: TGTGCCAGCTCACCAAAAGGGGGCGCGAGCAATCAGCCCCAGCATTTT
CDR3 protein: CASSPKGGASNQPQHF

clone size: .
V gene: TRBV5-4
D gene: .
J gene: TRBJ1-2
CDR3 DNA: TGTGCCAGCAGCTTGGCGCAACAGGTGAACTATGGCTACACCTTC
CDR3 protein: CASSLAQQVNYGYTF

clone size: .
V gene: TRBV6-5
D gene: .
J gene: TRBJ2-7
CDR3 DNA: TGTGCCAGCAGTCAATGGGATCCCTACGAGCAGTACTTC
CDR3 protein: CASSQWDPYEQYF

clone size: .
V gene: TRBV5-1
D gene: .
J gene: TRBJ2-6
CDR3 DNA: TGCGCCAGCAGCCTCGTGGGCTCTGGGGCCAACGTCCTGACTTTC
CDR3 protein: CASSLVGSGANVLTF

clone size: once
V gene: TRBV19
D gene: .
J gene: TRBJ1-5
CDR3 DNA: TGTGCCAGTGGGGGAATGGAGGGCAGGAATCAGCCCCAGCATTTT
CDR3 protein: CASGGMEGRNQPQHF

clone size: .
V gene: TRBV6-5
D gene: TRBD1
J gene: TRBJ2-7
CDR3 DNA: TGTGCCAGCAGAAAACCCGGGACAGTCTACGAGCAGTACTTC
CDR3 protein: CASRKPGTVYEQYF

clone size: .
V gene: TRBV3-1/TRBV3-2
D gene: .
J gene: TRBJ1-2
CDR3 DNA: TGTGCCAGCAGCCAAGTGGGAGGGTTTCAGGGCTACACCTTC
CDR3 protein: CASSQVGGFQGYTF

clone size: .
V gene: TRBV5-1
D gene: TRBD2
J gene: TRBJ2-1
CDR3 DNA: TGCGCCAGCAGCTTGGATAAAGTAGCGGGGGGGCAATTCTTC
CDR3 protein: CASSLDKVAGGQFF

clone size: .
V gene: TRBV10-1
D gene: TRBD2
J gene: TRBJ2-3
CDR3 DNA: TGCGCCAGCAGTGTAGGCGGGGGGGCTCGGAGCACAGATACGCAGTATTTT
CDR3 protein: CASSVGGGARSTDTQYF

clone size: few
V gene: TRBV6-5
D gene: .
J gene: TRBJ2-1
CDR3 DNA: TGTGCCAGCGGTCGAGTCGGCACGGTGGGACAGTTCTTC
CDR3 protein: CASGRVGTVGQFF

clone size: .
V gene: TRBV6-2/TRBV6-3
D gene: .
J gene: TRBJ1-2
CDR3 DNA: TGTGCCAGCAGTGCCCCTTTAGGGGCGTCTGGCTACACCTTC
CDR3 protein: CASSAPLGASGYTF

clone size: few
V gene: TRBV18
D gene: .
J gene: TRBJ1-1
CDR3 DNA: TGTGCCAGCTCACCGGGACTGTCGAACACTGAAGCTTTCTTT
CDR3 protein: CASSPGLSNTEAFF

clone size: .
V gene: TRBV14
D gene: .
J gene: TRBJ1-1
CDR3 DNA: TGTGCCAGCAGCCAGGGCCCAGCGAACACTGAAGCTTTCTTT
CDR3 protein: CASSQGPANTEAFF

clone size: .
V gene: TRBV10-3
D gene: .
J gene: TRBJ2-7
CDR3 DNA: TGTGCCATCAGTGAGTCAATCATACTCCCCTACGAGCAGTACTTC
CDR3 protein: CAISESIILPYEQYF

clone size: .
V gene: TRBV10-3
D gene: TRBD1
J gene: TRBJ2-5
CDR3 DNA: TGTGCCATCAGCACTACAGGGGAGGAGACCCAGTACTTC
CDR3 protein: CAISTTGEETQYF

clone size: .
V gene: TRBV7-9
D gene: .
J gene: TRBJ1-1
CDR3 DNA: TGTGCCAGCAGCTTCAGGGAAAACACTGAAGCTTTCTTT
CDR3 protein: CASSFRENTEAFF

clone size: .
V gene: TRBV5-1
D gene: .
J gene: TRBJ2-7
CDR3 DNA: TGCGCCAGCAGCTCGATCCCAAGCTCCTACGAGCAGTACTTC
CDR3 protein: CASSSIPSSYEQYF

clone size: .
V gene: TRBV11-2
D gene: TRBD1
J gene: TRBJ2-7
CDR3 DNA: TGTGCCAGCAGCTTCGAACAGGGGTCGGTCGAGCAGTACTTC
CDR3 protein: CASSFEQGSVEQYF

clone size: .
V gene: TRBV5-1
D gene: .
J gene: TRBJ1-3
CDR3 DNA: TGCGCCAGCAGCTTGGGACAGAGCTCTGGAAACACCATATATTTT
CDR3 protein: CASSLGQSSGNTIYF

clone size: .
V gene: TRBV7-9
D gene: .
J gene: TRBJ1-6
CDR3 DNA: TGTGCCAGCAGCCGGGACAATTCACCCCTCCACTTT
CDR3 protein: CASSRDNSPLHF

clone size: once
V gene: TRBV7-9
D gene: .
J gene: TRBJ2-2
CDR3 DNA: TGTGCCAGCAGCTTATTCGACACCGGGGAGCTGTTTTTT
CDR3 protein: CASSLFDTGELFF

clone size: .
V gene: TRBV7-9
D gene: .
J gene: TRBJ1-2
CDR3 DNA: TGTGCCAGCAGCTATTGGGGGCGGATGGGACCCCCTCTTAGCGGCTACACCTTC
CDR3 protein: CASSYWGRMGPPLSGYTF

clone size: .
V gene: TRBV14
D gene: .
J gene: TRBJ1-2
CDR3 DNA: TGTGCCAGCAGCTCCCTTAATGACTATGGCTACACCTTC
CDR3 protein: CASSSLNDYGYTF

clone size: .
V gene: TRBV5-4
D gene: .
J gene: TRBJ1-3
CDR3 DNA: TGTGCCAGCAGCTTGGGCACCTCGCTCTCTGGAAACACCATATATTTT
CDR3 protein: CASSLGTSLSGNTIYF